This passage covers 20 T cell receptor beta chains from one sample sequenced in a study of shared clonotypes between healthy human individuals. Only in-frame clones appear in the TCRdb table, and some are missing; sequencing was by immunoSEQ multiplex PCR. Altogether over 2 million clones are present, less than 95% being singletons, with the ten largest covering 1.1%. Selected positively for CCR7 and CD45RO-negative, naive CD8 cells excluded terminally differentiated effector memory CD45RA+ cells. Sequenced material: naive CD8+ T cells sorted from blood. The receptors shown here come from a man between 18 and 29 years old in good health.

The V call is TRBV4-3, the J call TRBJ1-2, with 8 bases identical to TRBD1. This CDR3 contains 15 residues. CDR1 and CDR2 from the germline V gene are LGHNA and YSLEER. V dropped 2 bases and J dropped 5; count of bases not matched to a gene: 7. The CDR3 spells CASSQRTGGAYGYTF. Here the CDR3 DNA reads TGCGCCAGCAGCCAAAGAACAGGGGGAGCATATGGCTACACCTTC.

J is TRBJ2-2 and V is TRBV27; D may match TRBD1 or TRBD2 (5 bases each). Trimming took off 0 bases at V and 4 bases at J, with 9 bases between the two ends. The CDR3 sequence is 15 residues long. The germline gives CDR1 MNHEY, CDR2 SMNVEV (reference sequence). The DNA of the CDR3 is TGTGCCAGCAGTTTATCGGCAGGGAGCACCGGGGAGCTGTTTTTT. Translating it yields CASSLSAGSTGELFF.

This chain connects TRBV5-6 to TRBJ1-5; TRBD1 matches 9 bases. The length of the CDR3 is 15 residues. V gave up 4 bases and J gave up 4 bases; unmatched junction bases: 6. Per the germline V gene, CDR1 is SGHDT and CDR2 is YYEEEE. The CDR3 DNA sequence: TGTGCCAGCAGCCTGGGGGACAGGGCGAATCAGCCCCAGCATTTT. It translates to CASSLGDRANQPQHF. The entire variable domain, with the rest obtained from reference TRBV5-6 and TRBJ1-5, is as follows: DAGVTQSPTHLIKTRGQQVTLRCSPKSGHDTVSWYQQALGQGPQFIFQYYEEEERQRGNFPDRFSGHQFPNYSSELNVNALLLGDSALYLCASSLGDRANQPQHFGDGTRLSIL.

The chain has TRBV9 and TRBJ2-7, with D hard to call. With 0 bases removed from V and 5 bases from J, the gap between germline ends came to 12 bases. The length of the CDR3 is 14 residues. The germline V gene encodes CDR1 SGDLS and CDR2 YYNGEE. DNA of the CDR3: TGTGCCAGCAGCGTAGCTTTTATGGCGGACGAGCAGTACTTC. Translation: CASSVAFMADEQYF.

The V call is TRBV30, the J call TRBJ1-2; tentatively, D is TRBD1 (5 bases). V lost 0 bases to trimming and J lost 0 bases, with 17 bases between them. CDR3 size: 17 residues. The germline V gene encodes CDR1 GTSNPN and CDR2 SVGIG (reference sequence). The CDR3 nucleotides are TGTGCCTGGAGTGTGTGGGGGGGAGGCGTTACTAACTATGGCTACACCTTC. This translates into CAWSVWGGGVTNYGYTF.

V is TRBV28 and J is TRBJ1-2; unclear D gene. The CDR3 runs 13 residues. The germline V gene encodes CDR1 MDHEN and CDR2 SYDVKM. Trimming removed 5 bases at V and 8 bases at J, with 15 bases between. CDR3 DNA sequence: TGTGCCAGCAGTACTCGCCCGGGAGGCGGCTACACCTTC. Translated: CASSTRPGGGYTF.

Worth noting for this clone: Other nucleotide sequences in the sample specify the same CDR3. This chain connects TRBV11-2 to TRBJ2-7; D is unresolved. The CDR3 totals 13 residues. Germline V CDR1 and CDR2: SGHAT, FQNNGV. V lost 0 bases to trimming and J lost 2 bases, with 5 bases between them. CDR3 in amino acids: CASSLEVPYEQYF. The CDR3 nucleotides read TGTGCCAGCAGCTTAGAGGTACCCTACGAGCAGTACTTC.

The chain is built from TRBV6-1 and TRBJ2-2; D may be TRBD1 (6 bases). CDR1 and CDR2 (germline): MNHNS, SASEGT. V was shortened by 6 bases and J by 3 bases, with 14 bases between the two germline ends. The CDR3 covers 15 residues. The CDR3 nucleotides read TGTGCCAGCAGGGGTCGGGACATCTACACCGGGGAGCTGTTTTTT. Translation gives CASRGRDIYTGELFF.

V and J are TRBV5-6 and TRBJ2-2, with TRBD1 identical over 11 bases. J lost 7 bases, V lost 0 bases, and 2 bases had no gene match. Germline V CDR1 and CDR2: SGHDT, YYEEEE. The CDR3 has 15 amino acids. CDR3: CASSLEGQGDGELFF. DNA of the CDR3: TGTGCCAGCAGCTTGGAGGGACAGGGGGACGGGGAGCTGTTTTTT.

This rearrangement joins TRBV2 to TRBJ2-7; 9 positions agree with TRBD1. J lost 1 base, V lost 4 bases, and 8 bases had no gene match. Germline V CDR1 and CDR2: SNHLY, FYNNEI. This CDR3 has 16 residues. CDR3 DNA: TGTGCCAGCAGTGGGCCGGGACAGGGTACATCCTACGAGCAGTACTTC. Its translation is CASSGPGQGTSYEQYF. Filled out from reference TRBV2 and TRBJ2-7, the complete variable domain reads EPEVTQTPSHQVTQMGQEVILRCVPISNHLYFYWYRQILGQKVEFLVSFYNNEISEKSEIFDDQFSVERPDGSNFTLKIRSTKLEDSAMYFCASSGPGQGTSYEQYFGPGTRLTVT.

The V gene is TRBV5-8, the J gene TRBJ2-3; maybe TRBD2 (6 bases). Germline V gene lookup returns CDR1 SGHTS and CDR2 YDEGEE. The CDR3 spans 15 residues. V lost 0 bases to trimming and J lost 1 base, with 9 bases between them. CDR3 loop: CASSLGPSGTDTQYF. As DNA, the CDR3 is TGTGCCAGCAGCTTGGGTCCTAGCGGCACAGATACGCAGTATTTT.

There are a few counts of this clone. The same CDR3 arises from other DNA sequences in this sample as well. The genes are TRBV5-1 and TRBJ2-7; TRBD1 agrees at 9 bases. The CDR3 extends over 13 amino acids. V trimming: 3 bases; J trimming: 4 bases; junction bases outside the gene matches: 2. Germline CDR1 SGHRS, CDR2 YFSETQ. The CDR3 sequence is CASSWGQGYEQYF. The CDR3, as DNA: TGCGCCAGCAGCTGGGGACAGGGTTACGAGCAGTACTTC.

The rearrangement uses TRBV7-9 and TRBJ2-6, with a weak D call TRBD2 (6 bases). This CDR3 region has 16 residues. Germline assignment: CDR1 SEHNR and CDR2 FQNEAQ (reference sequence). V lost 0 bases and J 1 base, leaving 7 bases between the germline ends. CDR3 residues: CASSLAGGSGANVLTF. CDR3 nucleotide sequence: TGTGCCAGCAGCTTAGCTGGGGGGTCTGGGGCCAACGTCCTGACTTTC.

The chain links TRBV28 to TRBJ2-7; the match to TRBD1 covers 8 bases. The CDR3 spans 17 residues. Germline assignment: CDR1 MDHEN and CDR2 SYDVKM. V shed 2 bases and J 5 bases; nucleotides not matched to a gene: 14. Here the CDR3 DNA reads TGTGCCAGCAGTTTAGAACCTTTTCAGGGGGCCACACACGAGCAGTACTTC. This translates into CASSLEPFQGATHEQYF. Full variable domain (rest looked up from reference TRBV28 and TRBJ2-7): DVKVTQSSRYLVKRTGEKVFLECVQDMDHENMFWYRQDPGLGLRLIYFSYDVKMKEKGDIPEGYSVSREKKERFSLILESASTNQTSMYLCASSLEPFQGATHEQYFGPGTRLTVT.

The CDR3, as DNA: TGCGCCAGCAGCCAAGAAGCTGGCGAGCGGGGCTCCTACGAGCAGTACTTC. Residues: CASSQEAGERGSYEQYF. The rearrangement joins TRBV4-1 to TRBJ2-7; 7 nucleotides agree with TRBD2. The CDR3 consists of 17 residues. The trim removed 0 bases at V and 0 bases at J, leaving 8 bases unmatched. The germline CDR1 and CDR2 sequences are MGHRA and YSYEKL.

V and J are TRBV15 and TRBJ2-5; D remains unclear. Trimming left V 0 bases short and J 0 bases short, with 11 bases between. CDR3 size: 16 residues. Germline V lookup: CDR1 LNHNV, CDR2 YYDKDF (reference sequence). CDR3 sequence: CATSRDELSDQETQYF. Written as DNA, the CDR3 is TGTGCCACCAGCAGAGATGAGCTGAGTGACCAAGAGACCCAGTACTTC.

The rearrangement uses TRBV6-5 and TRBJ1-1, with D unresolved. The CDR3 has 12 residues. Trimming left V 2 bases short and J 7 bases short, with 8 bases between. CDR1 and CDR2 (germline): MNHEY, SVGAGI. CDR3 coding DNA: TGTGCCAGCAGTTACGGTGCGGGTGAAGCTTTCTTT. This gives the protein CASSYGAGEAFF.

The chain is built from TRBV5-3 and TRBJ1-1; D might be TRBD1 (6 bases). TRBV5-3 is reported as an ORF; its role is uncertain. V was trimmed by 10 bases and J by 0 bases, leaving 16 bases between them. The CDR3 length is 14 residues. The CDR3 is CARDGGAMNTEAFF. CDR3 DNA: TGTGCCCGTGACGGGGGCGCCATGAACACTGAAGCTTTCTTT.

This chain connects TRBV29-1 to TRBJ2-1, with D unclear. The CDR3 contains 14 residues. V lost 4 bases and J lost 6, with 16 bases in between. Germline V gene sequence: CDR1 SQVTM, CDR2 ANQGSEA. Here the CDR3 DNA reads TGCAGCGTTGCGGGTTTGGGCTCAGGCAATGAGCAGTTCTTC. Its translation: CSVAGLGSGNEQFF.

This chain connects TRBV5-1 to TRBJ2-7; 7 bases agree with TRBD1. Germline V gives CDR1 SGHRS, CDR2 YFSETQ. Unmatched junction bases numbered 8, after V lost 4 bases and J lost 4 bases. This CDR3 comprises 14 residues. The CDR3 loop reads CASSLVRTGYEQYF. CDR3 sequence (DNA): TGCGCCAGCAGCCTCGTTAGGACAGGATACGAGCAGTACTTC.